The 30 T cell receptor beta chains below were found in one sample sequenced in a study of glioma-infiltrating T cells. The iRepertoire nested amplicon-rescue multiplex PCR amplified TCR alpha and beta CDR3s from RNA. TCRdb used MiXCR to reprocess the multiplex PCR reads, holding one entry per CDR3 protein. The sample yields approximately 3,100 distinct CDR3 sequences, 70% to 90% seen once. The sample comprised glioma tissue, nonneoplastic brain tissue, or PBMCs (not recorded which). The receptors were sampled from a human donor with low-grade glioma or glioblastoma, undergoing nonglioma brain surgery, or in good health (not recorded which).

A remark on this clonotype: This beta chain is off target for a library built for alpha chains, so its abundance means little. The V and J genes are TRBV4-1 and TRBJ2-7; D is uncertain. CDR3 length equals 11 residues. Trimming stripped 0 bases from V and 7 bases from J, with 4 bases between. CDR1 is MGHRA and CDR2 is YSYEKL in the germline V gene. This chain's CDR3 is CASSQDGEQYF. The DNA for the CDR3 is TGCGCCAGCAGCCAAGATGGGGAGCAGTACTTC.

As for this clonotype: The junction does not match germline at one end; this may be a read error. A library made for alpha chains picked up this beta chain off target, so its size means little. The chain combines TRBV27 with TRBJ2-7; D may correspond to TRBD1 or TRBD2 (6 bases each). The CDR3 contains 13 residues. Looked up from germline, CDR1 is MNHEY and CDR2 is SMNVEV (reference sequence). Here the CDR3 DNA reads TGTGCCATCAGTCGGGGGCCATCCGACGAGCAGTACTTC. As protein: CAISRGPSDEQYF.

Details on this clonotype: Since it is a stray read in a library aimed at alpha chains, this beta chain has a size that is not meaningful. The CDR3 DNA reads TGTGCCAGCAGCCAATCCTCTAGCGGGCTCTACAATGAGCAGTTCTTC. Encoded protein: CASSQSSSGLYNEQFF. The chain recombines TRBV3-1 with TRBJ2-1, with 8 bases that match TRBD2. V shed 2 bases, J shed 3 bases, and the junction held 6 bases outside the gene matches. CDR1 is LGHDT, CDR2 YNNKEL, per germline (reference sequence). The CDR3 is 16 residues long.

In this sample, this clonotype turned up once. For a library built for alpha chains, this beta chain is a stray read; little rests on its size. The gene calls are TRBV6-1 and TRBJ1-1; no clear D gene. The CDR3 is 14 residues long. Germline CDR1 reads MNHNS; CDR2 reads SASEGT. With 6 bases removed from V and 5 bases from J, the gap between germline ends came to 16 bases. In nucleotides, the CDR3 is TGTGCCAGCAGCAAAAAGGGTGAAGGAACTGAAGCTTTCTTT. The encoded protein is CASSKKGEGTEAFF.

Only a few counts were recorded for this clonotype. This beta chain is an unintended read in a library built for alpha chains; its size means little. V usage is TRBV15 and J usage is TRBJ2-1; unclear D gene. Germline CDR1 and CDR2: LNHNV and YYDKDF (reference sequence). With 1 base removed from V and 7 bases from J, the gap between germline ends came to 17 bases. The CDR3 runs to 16 residues. The CDR3 nucleotides read TGTGCCACCAGCAGAGCTGGACCACGGACGGAGAATGAGCAGTTCTTC. Its protein product is CATSRAGPRTENEQFF.

With respect to this clonotype: Within a library made for alpha chains, this beta chain is off target, and its count is uninformative. The chain has TRBV6-2 or TRBV6-3 and TRBJ2-7; 7 nucleotides align to TRBD2. After removal of 5 bases from V and 2 bases from J, the junction contained 3 bases not matched to a gene. The CDR3 sequence is 13 residues long. The germline V gene encodes CDR1 MNHEY and CDR2 SVGEGT. The DNA of the CDR3 is TGTGCCAGCAGTCGGGGGGAGACCTACGAGCAGTACTTC. Protein product: CASSRGETYEQYF.

About this clonotype: This beta chain is a stray sequence in a library constructed for alpha chains; its clone size is not meaningful. This chain uses TRBV6-2 or TRBV6-3 with TRBJ2-3; D gene ambiguous. Germline loops: CDR1 MNHEY, CDR2 SVGEGT. The ends were cut back, 2 bases at V and 0 bases at J, with 6 bases in the middle. The CDR3 has 14 residues. Written as DNA, the CDR3 is TGTGCCAGCAGTTACGAGACAAGCACAGATACGCAGTATTTT. It codes for CASSYETSTDTQYF.

As for this clonotype: Within a library made for alpha chains, this beta chain is off target, and its count is uninformative. The gene calls are TRBV27 and TRBJ2-2, with 8 bases matching TRBD2. The trim removed 7 bases at V and 5 bases at J, leaving 6 bases unmatched. Germline V CDR1 and CDR2: MNHEY, SMNVEV (reference sequence). CDR3 length: 14 amino acids. The CDR3 loop is CASTSGGGTGELFF. The CDR3 DNA follows: TGTGCCAGCACCAGCGGGGGAGGAACCGGGGAGCTGTTTTTT.

Remarks on this clonotype: This beta chain is an off-target read within a library intended for alpha chains, so its frequency means little. The J gene is TRBJ2-1, the V gene TRBV12-3 or TRBV12-4, with a possible D match to TRBD2 (5 bases). Trimming shortened V by 1 base and J by 7 bases, and 20 bases separated the two germline ends. This CDR3 contains 17 residues. CDR3 sequence: CASSLEVDGERENEQFF. The CDR3 DNA is TGTGCCAGCAGTTTAGAGGTAGACGGGGAGAGGGAAAATGAGCAGTTCTTC.

As for this clonotype: A library made for alpha chains picked up this beta chain off target, so its size means little. The chain employs TRBV24-1 and TRBJ2-5; tentative D call: TRBD1 (7 bases). The length of the CDR3 is 14 residues. The V gene lost 2 bases and the J gene lost 5 bases, with 11 bases spanning the gap. The germline CDR1 and CDR2 sequences are KGHDR and SFDVKD. In nucleotides, the CDR3 is TGTGCCACCAGTGATTCACAGGGGAGGGAGACCCAGTACTTC. This gives the protein CATSDSQGRETQYF.

Note on this clonotype: Within a library made for alpha chains, this beta chain is off target, and its count is uninformative. This sequence joins TRBV20-1 and TRBJ1-4; D not resolved. Trimming shortened V by 4 bases and J by 4 bases, and 4 bases separated the two germline ends. The CDR3 totals 11 residues. Germline V gene data show CDR1 as DFQATT and CDR2 as SNEGSKA (reference sequence). This CDR3 reads CSAMDNEKLFF. The CDR3 DNA is TGCAGTGCTATGGATAATGAAAAACTGTTTTTT.

On this clonotype: Within a library made for alpha chains, this beta chain is off target, and its count is uninformative. The chain has TRBV3-1 and TRBJ2-1; no reliable D call. The CDR3 spans 12 residues. Germline V gene data show CDR1 as LGHDT and CDR2 as YNNKEL (reference sequence). Trimming took 4 bases from V and 10 from J, leaving 11 bases between them. The CDR3 DNA reads TGTGCCAGCAGCCTGTCGGGCCGAGAGCAGTTCTTC. Encoded protein: CASSLSGREQFF.

In its sample, this clonotype was seen once. In a library made to pick up alpha chains, this beta chain is a stray read with a size that means little. The chain combines TRBV6-6 with TRBJ2-3; maybe TRBD1 (5 bases). The CDR3 extends over 14 amino acids. In germline, CDR1 is MNHNY, CDR2 SVGAGI (reference sequence). V was cut by 2 bases and J by 6 bases, with 12 bases left in between. DNA for the CDR3: TGTGCCAGCAGTTACCGCACAGGTGTTGATACGCAGTATTTT. Protein product: CASSYRTGVDTQYF.

Concerning this clonotype itself: Within a library made for alpha chains, this beta chain is off target, and its count is uninformative. V usage is TRBV10-3 and J usage is TRBJ2-3; D gene uncertain. The CDR3 is 13 amino acids. The germline V gene encodes CDR1 ENHRY and CDR2 SYGVKD. Trimming cost V 8 bases and J 4 bases, with 13 bases left between them. The CDR3 sequence: CAILRSTADTQYF. DNA for the CDR3: TGTGCCATCCTAAGGAGTACCGCAGATACGCAGTATTTT.

Comment on this clonotype: With the library built for alpha chains, this beta chain is off target and its frequency is not meaningful. The chain has TRBV27 and TRBJ2-3; D is uncertain. V lost 6 bases and J lost 3, with 13 bases in between. This CDR3 is 14 amino acids long. Germline V gene data show CDR1 as MNHEY and CDR2 as SMNVEV (reference sequence). CDR3 loop: CASRLSRLTDTQYF. As DNA, the CDR3 is TGTGCCAGCAGACTTAGTCGGCTTACAGATACGCAGTATTTT.

Worth noting for this clonotype: This beta chain appears as a stray read in a library generated for alpha chains; its size is not informative. The V gene is TRBV3-1, the J gene TRBJ2-1, with no clear D. Germline V lookup: CDR1 LGHDT, CDR2 YNNKEL (reference sequence). Trimming pared 0 bases from V and 8 bases from J, leaving 5 bases between. The CDR3 totals 12 residues. The CDR3 protein is CASSQDEDEQFF. CDR3 bases: TGTGCCAGCAGCCAAGATGAGGATGAGCAGTTCTTC.

Concerning this clonotype itself: This beta chain represents an off-target read in a library built for alpha chains; its size is of limited meaning. V usage is TRBV2 and J usage is TRBJ1-5, with TRBD1 identical over 11 bases. This CDR3 is built from 16 residues. Germline assignment: CDR1 SNHLY and CDR2 FYNNEI. J gave up 4 bases and V 6 bases, and 8 bases lay outside the gene matches. CDR3 amino acids: CASRTYRDRGNQPQHF. Here the CDR3 DNA reads TGTGCCAGCAGAACATACCGGGACAGGGGGAATCAGCCCCAGCATTTT.

Notes on this clonotype: This beta chain is off target for a library built for alpha chains, so its abundance means little. This sequence joins TRBV6-2 or TRBV6-3 and TRBJ1-5; no reliable D call. The CDR3 has 15 amino acids. V was clipped by 6 bases and J by 0 bases, with 12 bases between them. Germline-derived CDR1 and CDR2 are MNHEY and SVGEGT. The CDR3 DNA reads TGTGCCAGCAGCGACCCTGGGGATAGCAATCAGCCCCAGCATTTT. Translating it yields CASSDPGDSNQPQHF.

As concerns this clonotype: As an off-target read in a library built for alpha chains, this beta chain has a frequency of little significance. The CDR3 sequence: CASSIGTGYMDIQYF. In DNA, the CDR3 is TGTGCCAGCAGTATCGGGACAGGGTATATGGACATTCAGTACTTC. This sequence joins TRBV28 and TRBJ2-4, with 9 bases matching TRBD1. The V and J ends lost 5 bases and 8 bases, in that order; junction bases with no gene match: 10. The length of the CDR3 is 15 residues. Germline loops: CDR1 MDHEN, CDR2 SYDVKM.

As concerns this clonotype: The size of this beta chain means little, since it is a stray read in a library made for alpha chains. The chain employs TRBV6-2 or TRBV6-3 and TRBJ2-7, with TRBD1 identical over 10 bases. V was pared by 4 bases and J by 3 bases, with 6 bases of the junction left unmatched. Germline V gene lookup returns CDR1 MNHEY and CDR2 SVGEGT. The CDR3 length is 15 residues. The CDR3 loop reads CASSSSTGGGYEQYF. For the CDR3, the DNA is TGTGCCAGCAGTTCATCGACAGGGGGCGGCTACGAGCAGTACTTC.

Worth noting for this clonotype: Germline and junction disagree at one end, which may indicate a read error. Because this beta chain is a stray read in a library intended to capture alpha chains, its abundance should not be given much weight. The chain joins TRBV6-1 to TRBJ2-2; no definite D call. The germline V gene encodes CDR1 MNHNS and CDR2 SASEGT. The length of the CDR3 is 13 residues. Here the CDR3 DNA reads TGTGCCATCAGTGAGCGGAACACCGGGGAGCTGTTTTTT. The encoded protein is CAISERNTGELFF.

Notes on this clonotype: Being off target in a library aimed at alpha chains, this beta chain has a size of little meaning. The rearrangement links TRBV20-1 to TRBJ1-6; 8 nucleotides line up with TRBD1. J was trimmed by 7 bases and V by 5 bases; bases with no gene match: 4. The CDR3 consists of 13 residues. CDR1 and CDR2 (germline): DFQATT, SNEGSKA (reference sequence). The CDR3 nucleotides are TGCAGTGCTTGGACAGGGACCAATTCACCCCTCCACTTT. Protein product: CSAWTGTNSPLHF.

For this clonotype: For a library built for alpha chains, this beta chain is a stray read; little rests on its size. This chain links TRBV7-2 with TRBJ2-5; TRBD2 matches at 7 bases. V lost 3 bases to trimming and J lost 2 bases; unmatched junction nucleotides: 9. The germline V gene encodes CDR1 SGHTA and CDR2 FQGNSA. The CDR3 totals 16 residues. CDR3 in DNA: TGTGCCAGCAGCTTTTCTCTTAGCGGGCCTCAAGAGACCCAGTACTTC. Its translation: CASSFSLSGPQETQYF.

Note on this clonotype: A library prepared for alpha chains yielded this beta chain as an off-target read; its size is of little meaning. The chain uses TRBV6-1 and TRBJ2-2; 8 bases align to TRBD2. The CDR3 length is 15 residues. Trimming removed 5 bases from V and 4 bases from J; junction bases left unmatched: 6. Germline-derived CDR1 and CDR2 are MNHNS and SASEGT. CDR3 protein: CASSLTGGSTGELFF. The CDR3 region has the DNA TGTGCCAGCAGTCTAACGGGGGGGAGCACCGGGGAGCTGTTTTTT.

Turning to this clonotype: Because the library targeted alpha chains, this beta chain is an off-target read whose size means little. The chain carries TRBV4-2 and TRBJ1-4, with D possibly matching TRBD1 (5 bases). Trimming removed 0 bases at V and 5 bases at J, with 13 bases between. Germline V CDR1 and CDR2: LGHNA, YNFKEQ. The CDR3 is 16 amino acids. This CDR3 is CASSQDTGRANEKLFF. As DNA, the CDR3 is TGTGCCAGCAGCCAAGATACCGGCAGGGCAAATGAAAAACTGTTTTTT.

Comments on this clonotype: This beta chain is a stray sequence in a library constructed for alpha chains; its clone size is not meaningful. This chain connects TRBV6-1 to TRBJ1-2; D ambiguous. V lost 2 bases and J lost 3, with 1 base in between. CDR1 is MNHNS, CDR2 SASEGT, per germline. The CDR3 spans 11 residues. For the CDR3, the DNA is TGTGCCAGCAGTGAACACTATGGCTACACCTTC. It is translated as CASSEHYGYTF.

There are a few counts of this clonotype. This beta chain came through as a stray read in a library set up for alpha chains, and its size says little. The chain joins TRBV20-1 to TRBJ2-3, with 13 positions matching TRBD2. The V and J ends lost 5 bases and 4 bases, in that order; junction bases with no gene match: 9. The CDR3 spans 16 residues. Germline values: CDR1 DFQATT, CDR2 SNEGSKA (reference sequence). The CDR3 sequence: CSAYGLAGVGADTQYF. As DNA, the CDR3 is TGCAGTGCTTACGGACTAGCGGGAGTTGGGGCAGATACGCAGTATTTT.

To note about this clonotype: This beta chain represents an off-target read in a library built for alpha chains; its size is of limited meaning. The chain is built from TRBV28 and TRBJ2-2, with 8 bases matching TRBD1. CDR1 is MDHEN and CDR2 is SYDVKM in the germline V gene. The J segment lost 3 bases and the V segment lost 7 bases, leaving 4 bases of the junction unmatched. There are 14 residues in the CDR3. CDR3 residues: CASINRGYTGELFF. CDR3 sequence (DNA): TGTGCCAGCATCAACAGGGGGTACACCGGGGAGCTGTTTTTT.

Notes on this clonotype: Little can be read into the size of this beta chain, an off-target read in a library designed for alpha chains. This sequence joins TRBV5-1 and TRBJ1-5, with D perhaps TRBD1 (5 bases). This CDR3 has 15 residues. V dropped 4 bases and J dropped 3 bases, with 14 bases sitting between them. Germline CDR1 SGHRS, CDR2 YFSETQ. As DNA, the CDR3 is TGCGCCAGCAGCAGCGGACCGGGACCCAATCAGCCCCAGCATTTT. Protein: CASSSGPGPNQPQHF.

By share, this clonotype ranks as large. A library made for alpha chains picked up this beta chain off target, so its size means little. The chain links TRBV4-1 to TRBJ2-7; D is possibly TRBD1 (6 bases). The CDR3 covers 14 residues. Deletions cut 0 bases from V and 3 bases from J, with 9 bases between. Germline CDR1 reads MGHRA; CDR2 reads YSYEKL. As DNA, the CDR3 is TGCGCCAGCAGCCAAGATACAGGGATCTACGAGCAGTACTTC. Encoded protein: CASSQDTGIYEQYF.